Shown below are 3 T cell receptor beta chains from a single sample sequenced in a study of CD8 T cells in ankylosing spondylitis. No antigen has been assigned to these receptors. The study's findings and limits: Apparently characteristic of ankylosing spondylitis blood was a TCR beta motif (about 8 highly homologous variants).

One entry per CDR3 protein, called by TCRdb with MiXCR from the 5' RACE reads. The table shows about 480,000 distinct CDR3 sequences, with roughly a sixth occurring only once. Sequencing input: blood, either unsorted or a sorted T cell fraction (not recorded which). All receptors derive from a male donor with ankylosing spondylitis.

This clonotype was detected many times. This chain links TRBV7-3 with TRBJ1-1, with no clear D. Germline V CDR1 and CDR2: SGHTA, FQGTGA. The CDR3 runs 15 residues. Trimming removed 1 base from V and 1 base from J, with 10 bases in between. CDR3 sequence: CASSLNTVGNTEAFF. CDR3 nucleotides: TGTGCCAGCAGCTTAAACACGGTGGGGAACACTGAAGCTTTCTTT. The variable domain in full, completed from reference TRBV7-3 and TRBJ1-1, reads GAGVSQTPSNKVTEKGKYVELRCDPISGHTALYWYRQSLGQGPEFLIYFQGTGAADDSGLPNDRFFAVRPEGSVSTLKIQRTERGDSAVYLCASSLNTVGNTEAFFGQGTRLTVV.

The chain links TRBV4-1 to TRBJ2-3; perhaps TRBD2 as D (5 bases). This CDR3 has 15 residues. The V end lost 0 bases, the J end lost 3 bases, and 10 bases lay between the germline ends. Germline V gene lookup returns CDR1 MGHRA and CDR2 YSYEKL. The CDR3 loop is CASSQDFPGTDTQYF. CDR3 bases: TGCGCCAGCAGCCAAGATTTCCCGGGAACAGATACGCAGTATTTT.

CDR3 amino acids: CASGAGGGYEQYF. CDR3 DNA: TGTGCCAGCGGAGCAGGGGGCGGCTACGAGCAGTACTTC. J is TRBJ2-7 and V is TRBV6-1, with 8 nucleotides matching TRBD1. Germline V lookup: CDR1 MNHNS, CDR2 SASEGT. V dropped 8 bases and J dropped 3; count of bases not matched to a gene: 6. The CDR3 is 13 residues long.